This T cell receptor beta chain was found in a study of cytomegalovirus exposure and HLA in healthy donors. The germline V gene has CDR1 SGHDT and CDR2 YYEEEE. J was trimmed by 5 bases and V by 3 bases; bases with no gene match: 6. The CDR3 totals 14 residues. Primers included in the PCR were 60 Vbeta and 13 Jbeta primers. Only in-frame clones appear in the TCRdb table, and some are missing; sequencing was by immunoSEQ multiplex PCR. The sample lists 200,000 or so clones; around 84% were seen once. The clonotype was recovered from a woman aged 45-59 years in good health and CMV-seropositive. Input material: PBMCs. This chain uses TRBV5-6 with TRBJ2-7; 9 bases fit TRBD1. Here the CDR3 DNA reads TGTGCCAGCAGCTATGGGACAGGGACCCACGAGCAGTACTTC. Its protein is CASSYGTGTHEQYF.